The text below deals with one T cell receptor beta chain. 60 Vbeta and 13 Jbeta primers were used in PCR. The data were produced by immunoSEQ multiplex PCR, yet TCRdb's version contains in-frame clones alone and is incomplete. The sample lists fewer than 200,000 clones, about 70% occurring once. The V gene's germline CDR1 is GTSNPN and CDR2 SVGIG (reference sequence). Trimming stripped 5 bases from V and 8 bases from J, with 21 bases between. The CDR3 is made up of 15 amino acids. This entry belongs to a study of cytomegalovirus exposure and HLA in healthy donors. V usage is TRBV30 and J usage is TRBJ1-4; D remains unclear. The receptor was derived from a woman aged 25 to 45 in good health and CMV-seronegative. Sample: PBMCs. CDR3 residues: CAWGPGGSLREKLFF. CDR3 sequence (DNA): TGTGCCTGGGGTCCGGGTGGGTCCCTTAGGGAAAAACTGTTTTTT.